This is a list of T cell receptor beta chains from one sample in a study of blood T cells in healthy people across ages. Each CDR3 protein gets one entry after TCRdb re-called the 5' RACE reads with MiXCR. The sample includes 1,100,000 or so distinct CDR3 sequences, 35% to 50% of them seen just once. The specimen was blood. All receptors come from a woman aged 55 to 70 in good health. Each CDR3 is given with its conserved first and last residue. A D gene is named only where the DNA matches it firmly. Rows give clone size only sometimes, using once, few, many, or a class for an expanded clone.

16	TRBV28	NA	NA	TRBJ2-3	TGTGCCAGCAGTTTGGTCCGGGGGCGCGGCACAGATACGCAGTATTTT	CASSLVRGRGTDTQYF
17	TRBV18	TRBD2	once	TRBJ2-3	TGTGCCGGCTCACCATCTGGACTAGCGGGAGGCACAGATACGCAGTATTTT	CAGSPSGLAGGTDTQYF
15	TRBV6-2/TRBV6-3	NA	NA	TRBJ1-5	TGTGCCAGCAGCAACAGGGCAGGAATGGCTCAGCCCCAGCATTTT	CASSNRAGMAQPQHF
16	TRBV10-2	NA	few	TRBJ1-6	TGCGCCAGCAGTGAGTCGCAGGGTTTGGGTAATTCACCCCTCCACTTT	CASSESQGLGNSPLHF
14	TRBV28	NA	NA	TRBJ1-6	TGTGCCAGCAGAAGAGGGATGTTCAATTCACCCCTCCACTTT	CASRRGMFNSPLHF
14	TRBV6-5	NA	few	TRBJ2-7	TGTGCCAGCAGTTACCTCGGGAAGAAGTACGAGCAGTACTTC	CASSYLGKKYEQYF
14	TRBV20-1	NA	NA	TRBJ2-3	TGCAGTGCTGGCGCGGCAGGGCCCTCACATACGCAGTATTTT	CSAGAAGPSHTQYF
12	TRBV13	NA	NA	TRBJ2-1	TGTGCCAGCAGCTTAGGGGCCTATGAGCAGTTCTTC	CASSLGAYEQFF
15	TRBV6-5	NA	NA	TRBJ2-3	TGTGCCAGCAGTTACTCGAATACTAACACAGATACGCAGTATTTT	CASSYSNTNTDTQYF
16	TRBV6-5	NA	NA	TRBJ1-1	TGTGCCAACAGTTACTTAAGCGCGGGGGAGAACACTGAAGCTTTCTTT	CANSYLSAGENTEAFF
15	TRBV6-5	NA	NA	TRBJ2-2	TGTGCCAGCAGTAACCACGGGGCTACCACCGGGGAGCTGTTTTTT	CASSNHGATTGELFF
16	TRBV7-9	NA	NA	TRBJ2-5	TGTGCCAGCAGCTTAGGAGGCCGTGGGAGCCAAGAGACCCAGTACTTC	CASSLGGRGSQETQYF
13	TRBV20-1	NA	NA	TRBJ1-2	TGCAGTGCCGTCGTCAGGGTTGGTTATGGCTACACCTTC	CSAVVRVGYGYTF
13	TRBV12-3/TRBV12-4	NA	few	TRBJ1-2	TGTGCCAGCAGTTCCCCCCCGGGGAACGGCTACACCTTC	CASSSPPGNGYTF
14	TRBV12-3/TRBV12-4	NA	NA	TRBJ1-2	TGTGCCAGCAGTTTACTGGCCGGGGTTGGAGGCTACACCTTC	CASSLLAGVGGYTF
16	TRBV11-2	TRBD2	NA	TRBJ2-7	TGTGCCAGCAGCTCCTCACTAGCGGGGATGTGGAACGAGCAGTACTTC	CASSSSLAGMWNEQYF
12	TRBV12-3/TRBV12-4	NA	NA	TRBJ2-3	TGTGCCAGCAGTTTTTCTTCAGATACGCAGTATTTT	CASSFSSDTQYF
14	TRBV10-3	NA	NA	TRBJ1-4	TGTGCCATCAGTGAGTCGACCCCGAATGAAAAACTGTTTTTT	CAISESTPNEKLFF
14	TRBV25-1	NA	NA	TRBJ2-5	TGTGCCAGCAGTGTAGTCAGGGAGTTAGAGACCCAGTACTTC	CASSVVRELETQYF
12	TRBV30	TRBD1	NA	TRBJ2-7	TGTGCCTGGAGGACAGGGACCTACGAGCAGTACTTC	CAWRTGTYEQYF
18	TRBV3-1	TRBD2	NA	TRBJ2-5	TGTGCCAGCAGCCAAGGGGACCTCCCGGCGGGAGGCCAACAGACCCAGTACTTC	CASSQGDLPAGGQQTQYF
12	TRBV24-1	NA	NA	TRBJ1-5	TGTGCCACCGGGCAGGGGAATCAGCCCCAGCATTTT	CATGQGNQPQHF
15	TRBV2	NA	few	TRBJ1-5	TGTGCCAGCAGTGAAGTGGGGGCCGGTAATCAGCCCCAGCATTTT	CASSEVGAGNQPQHF
14	TRBV27	TRBD2	many	TRBJ2-7	TGTGCCAGCAGTTTCGGGAGGAGCTCCTACGAGCAGTACTTC	CASSFGRSSYEQYF
15	TRBV28	NA	few	TRBJ2-5	TGTGCCAGCAACGACCGCGTCGGGAGTTCGGGGGAGCAGTACTTC	CASNDRVGSSGEQYF
13	TRBV29-1	NA	NA	TRBJ2-2	TGCAGCGTGCCGGGCCCATCACCCGGGGAGCTGTTTTTT	CSVPGPSPGELFF
12	TRBV20-1	TRBD1	few	TRBJ2-5	TGCAGTGCAAGACAGGGGGCGGAGACCCAGTACTTC	CSARQGAETQYF
13	TRBV20-1	NA	NA	TRBJ2-7	TGCAGTGCTAGGGGGGATCGCGCTGGGGAGCAGTACTTC	CSARGDRAGEQYF
15	TRBV7-2	TRBD1	few	TRBJ2-3	TGTGCCAGCAGCTTAAGAACGAGGGGGCTCGATACGCAGTATTTT	CASSLRTRGLDTQYF
18	TRBV7-9	TRBD2	once	TRBJ2-3	TGTGCCAGCAGCTCTGCAGCGGGGAGAAGGCTTAGCACAGATACGCAGTATTTT	CASSSAAGRRLSTDTQYF
15	TRBV12-3/TRBV12-4	NA	NA	TRBJ2-3	TGTGCCAGCAGTTTAGTTGGGAGGGGGACAGATACGCAGTATTTT	CASSLVGRGTDTQYF
16	TRBV20-1	TRBD2	NA	TRBJ2-1	TGCAGTGCTAGAGAGCGGGAGGGTGCCCTCTACAATGAGCAGTTCTTC	CSAREREGALYNEQFF
16	TRBV6-5	TRBD2	few	TRBJ2-1	TGTGCCAGCAGCCTCGGACTAGCGAGACTATACAATGAGCAGTTCTTC	CASSLGLARLYNEQFF
15	TRBV10-3	NA	once	TRBJ2-2	TGTGCCATCAGTGGGGGGGACAGGAACACCGGGGAGCTGTTTTTT	CAISGGDRNTGELFF
12	TRBV7-9	NA	NA	TRBJ2-1	TGTGCCACCCCGGGTCTTTACAATGAGCAGTTCTTC	CATPGLYNEQFF
14	TRBV18	TRBD1	NA	TRBJ1-5	TGTGCCAGCTCACCCTCGGGACAGCTAAAGCCCCAGCATTTT	CASSPSGQLKPQHF
13	TRBV29-1	NA	many	TRBJ2-7	TGCAGCGTTCTCCATGGGGCAGTCTACGAGCAGTACTTC	CSVLHGAVYEQYF
13	TRBV27	NA	many	TRBJ2-1	TGTGCCAGCGGGACTGCAGAACGCAATGAGCAGTTCTTC	CASGTAERNEQFF
11	TRBV25-1	TRBD1	NA	TRBJ2-7	TGTGCCAGTGACAGGGGGGCCGAGCAGTACTTC	CASDRGAEQYF
14	TRBV5-1	NA	few	TRBJ2-7	TGCGCCAGCTCTCTGAACAGGGGAGGCTACGAGCAGTACTTC	CASSLNRGGYEQYF
13	TRBV10-3	NA	NA	TRBJ2-7	TGTGCCATCAGGTCCCCGGTGAGCAACGAGCAGTACTTC	CAIRSPVSNEQYF
15	TRBV7-9	TRBD2	NA	TRBJ2-1	TGTGCCAGCAGCTCCATAGCGGGAGTAGACAATGAGCAGTTCTTC	CASSSIAGVDNEQFF